Below, 25 T cell receptor beta chains from the same sample are listed, as sequenced in a study of cytomegalovirus exposure and HLA in healthy donors. The PCR contained 60 Vbeta and 13 Jbeta primers. Sequenced by immunoSEQ multiplex PCR; TCRdb stores in-frame clones only, minus some. The sample lists about 200,000 clones, 70% to 90% occurring once. The sample comprised PBMCs. All receptors derive from a woman aged 18-29 years in good health and CMV-seronegative.

The chain employs TRBV7-2 and TRBJ2-2; 7 bases are a match to TRBD2. The junction had 6 bases not matched to a gene; V was cut back by 5 bases and J by 0 bases. This CDR3 is built from 16 residues. Germline V gives CDR1 SGHTA, CDR2 FQGNSA. DNA of the CDR3: TGTGCCAGCAGCCCCCAGGGAGGGCCGAACACCGGGGAGCTGTTTTTT. Translation: CASSPQGGPNTGELFF.

V gene TRBV7-6 combines with J gene TRBJ1-5; perhaps TRBD1 as D (5 bases). The CDR3 extends over 15 amino acids. CDR1 is SGHVS and CDR2 is FNYEAQ in the germline V gene. V lost 2 bases, J lost 1 base, and 9 bases lay in between. CDR3 loop: CASSLLPGSNQPQHF. DNA for the CDR3: TGTGCCAGCAGCTTATTACCAGGGAGCAATCAGCCCCAGCATTTT.

The chain carries TRBV5-6 and TRBJ2-7; D is undetermined. This CDR3 is 16 amino acids long. With 4 bases removed from V and 7 bases from J, the gap between germline ends came to 24 bases. Germline CDR1 and CDR2: SGHDT and YYEEEE. The DNA of the CDR3 is TGTGCCAGCAGCAATAAAGAGCTGCCGACACAGCTTGAGCAGTACTTC. Amino acids: CASSNKELPTQLEQYF.

This chain joins TRBV29-1 and TRBJ2-4; D uncertain. CDR3 length: 15 amino acids. V lost 6 bases, J lost 0 bases, and 15 bases lay in between. The germline V gene encodes CDR1 SQVTM and CDR2 ANQGSEA. As DNA, the CDR3 is TGCAGCGTCTCCATTCTGGCGGTAGCCAAAAACATTCAGTACTTC. As protein: CSVSILAVAKNIQYF.

The rearrangement uses TRBV5-1 and TRBJ1-1; 10 bases line up with TRBD1. CDR1 and CDR2 from the germline V gene are SGHRS and YFSETQ. The CDR3 length is 19 residues. V gave up 4 bases and J gave up 5 bases; unmatched junction bases: 20. In DNA, the CDR3 is TGCGCCAGCAGCCTGGACTCCCGGACAGGGGGTGGCGTGAGGACTGAAGCTTTCTTT. Its translation: CASSLDSRTGGGVRTEAFF.

This chain joins TRBV6-5 and TRBJ2-3; D may be TRBD1 (6 bases). The ends were cut back, 0 bases at V and 0 bases at J, with 10 bases in the middle. Germline CDR1 and CDR2: MNHEY and SVGAGI. This CDR3 has 16 amino acids. The CDR3 sequence is CASSYSQGHSTDTQYF. For the CDR3, the DNA is TGTGCCAGCAGTTACTCCCAGGGACATAGCACAGATACGCAGTATTTT.

In this sample, this clone turned up once. The rearrangement joins TRBV27 to TRBJ2-3; 10 nucleotides agree with TRBD2. J gave up 6 bases and V 7 bases, and 16 bases lay outside the gene matches. This CDR3 has 17 amino acids. Germline V CDR1 and CDR2: MNHEY, SMNVEV (reference sequence). Written as DNA, the CDR3 is TGTGCCAGCACCCTTCTCTTAGCGGGAGGCCCTGTGGATACGCAGTATTTT. Protein product: CASTLLLAGGPVDTQYF.

The rearrangement joins TRBV4-3 to TRBJ1-1; a possible D gene is TRBD1 (6 bases). V dropped 0 bases and J dropped 6 bases, with 17 bases sitting between them. Germline V gene lookup returns CDR1 LGHNA and CDR2 YSLEER. This CDR3 has 16 residues. The CDR3 sequence: CASSQEGLVRGAEAFF. DNA for the CDR3: TGCGCCAGCAGCCAAGAAGGGTTAGTCAGGGGCGCTGAAGCTTTCTTT.

V gene TRBV18 combines with J gene TRBJ1-5; TRBD1 matches 7 bases. Looked up from germline, CDR1 is KGHSH and CDR2 is LQKENI. CDR3 size: 14 residues. The trim removed 5 bases at V and 6 bases at J, leaving 7 bases unmatched. The CDR3 sequence is CASSSDRAVQPQHF. CDR3 bases: TGTGCCAGCTCAAGCGACAGGGCCGTTCAGCCCCAGCATTTT.

In its sample, this clone was seen a few times. The rearrangement joins TRBV28 to TRBJ2-7; 9 positions match TRBD1. V dropped 8 bases and J dropped 6; count of bases not matched to a gene: 5. Germline V gene lookup returns CDR1 MDHEN and CDR2 SYDVKM. The CDR3 loop spans 12 amino acids. The CDR3: CASGTGPGEQYF. DNA of the CDR3: TGTGCCAGCGGGACAGGGCCAGGCGAGCAGTACTTC.

This clone has a single count. The chain is built from TRBV27 and TRBJ2-4; possibly TRBD1 for D (6 bases). The CDR3 contains 16 residues. CDR1 is MNHEY, CDR2 SMNVEV, per germline (reference sequence). With 3 bases removed from V and 7 bases from J, the gap between germline ends came to 19 bases. CDR3 sequence (DNA): TGTGCCAGCAGTTTGAGGATGAGCAACAGGGAGAACATTCAGTACTTC. Encoded protein: CASSLRMSNRENIQYF.

The chain employs TRBV11-2 and TRBJ1-2; D not certain. The CDR3 consists of 15 residues. The ends were cut back, 1 base at V and 1 base at J, with 10 bases in the middle. In germline, CDR1 is SGHAT, CDR2 FQNNGV. In DNA, the CDR3 is TGTGCCAGCAGCTTAGGCGCGCTACTTAACTATGGCTACACCTTC. It encodes CASSLGALLNYGYTF. Supplemented by reference TRBV11-2 and TRBJ1-2, the full variable domain reads EAGVAQSPRYKIIEKRQSVAFWCNPISGHATLYWYQQILGQGPKLLIQFQNNGVVDDSQLPKDRFSAERLKGVDSTLKIQPAKLEDSAVYLCASSLGALLNYGYTFGSGTRLTVV.

The chain carries TRBV5-8 and TRBJ2-7; the D gene is possibly TRBD1 (5 bases). From germline, CDR1 is SGHTS and CDR2 YDEGEE. This CDR3 region has 13 residues. V was cut by 6 bases and J by 5 bases, with 15 bases left in between. The CDR3 reads CASNRGWGDEQYF. In nucleotides, the CDR3 is TGTGCCAGCAACCGCGGATGGGGCGACGAGCAGTACTTC.

The chain recombines TRBV6-5 with TRBJ1-1; perhaps TRBD1 as D (5 bases). This CDR3 contains 13 residues. V was pared by 7 bases and J by 4 bases, with 13 bases between. CDR1 MNHEY and CDR2 SVGAGI come from the germline V gene. CDR3 region: CASNRGVGTEAFF. CDR3 DNA sequence: TGTGCCAGCAACCGGGGGGTGGGCACTGAAGCTTTCTTT.

The chain recombines TRBV2 with TRBJ1-2, with unresolved D. The CDR3 contains 13 residues. V dropped 3 bases and J dropped 5 bases, with 10 bases sitting between them. Germline V gene lookup returns CDR1 SNHLY and CDR2 FYNNEI. The CDR3 spells CASSDGYGYGYTF. DNA for the CDR3: TGTGCCAGCAGTGATGGGTACGGGTATGGCTACACCTTC.

The rearrangement links TRBV25-1 to TRBJ2-1, with 10 bases that match TRBD2. The CDR3 covers 17 residues. The V segment lost 2 bases and the J segment 5 bases; nucleotides outside the gene matches: 9. The germline V gene encodes CDR1 MGHDK and CDR2 SYGVNS. CDR3 in DNA: TGTGCCAGCAGTGAACTCTCCGGGACTAGCGCGAACAATGAGCAGTTCTTC. Amino acids: CASSELSGTSANNEQFF.

The chain is built from TRBV28 and TRBJ1-4; D not resolved. The CDR3 has 13 residues. The germline V gene has CDR1 MDHEN and CDR2 SYDVKM. Trimming took off 7 bases at V and 1 base at J, with 7 bases between the two ends. CDR3 in DNA: TGTGCCAGCACGGGAGGAACTAATGAAAAACTGTTTTTT. This translates into CASTGGTNEKLFF.

The CDR3 DNA reads as TGTGCCAGCAGCACAGGGGGCCACCAGCCCCAGCATTTT. It encodes CASSTGGHQPQHF. J is TRBJ1-5 and V is TRBV25-1; 9 bases agree with TRBD1. J was trimmed by 7 bases and V by 6 bases; bases with no gene match: 4. The CDR3 loop spans 13 amino acids. Germline values: CDR1 MGHDK, CDR2 SYGVNS.

The CDR3 region has the DNA TGCGCCAGCAGCTTGGCGGGTGGGTATAGCGAGCAGTACTTC. It codes for CASSLAGGYSEQYF. The J gene is TRBJ2-7, the V gene TRBV5-1; the D is unclear. This CDR3 has 14 residues. Looked up from germline, CDR1 is SGHRS and CDR2 is YFSETQ. Trimming removed 0 bases from V and 6 bases from J, with 13 bases in between.

The chain joins TRBV20-1 to TRBJ2-3, with D possibly being TRBD2 (5 bases). The CDR3 runs to 11 residues. Germline values: CDR1 DFQATT, CDR2 SNEGSKA (reference sequence). V was trimmed by 7 bases and J by 9 bases, leaving 14 bases between them. The CDR3 nucleotides are TGCAGTGTTAAACTAGTGGAGACGCAGTATTTT. This sequence encodes CSVKLVETQYF.

As for this clone: Compared with germline, one end of the junction differs, possibly owing to a read error. J is TRBJ2-7 and V is TRBV7-9, with 8 bases identical to TRBD2. The CDR3 contains 12 residues. Germline V gene lookup returns CDR1 SEHNR and CDR2 FQNEAQ (reference sequence). This CDR3 reads CSSGSGNGEQYF. CDR3 nucleotides: TGTTCCAGCGGGAGCGGGAACGGCGAGCAGTACTTC.

The CDR3: CASSSLAGDEQFF. CDR3 coding DNA: TGCGCCAGCAGCTCCCTAGCGGGAGATGAGCAGTTCTTC. The rearrangement links TRBV5-1 to TRBJ2-1; 10 bases fit TRBD2. V gave up 3 bases and J gave up 8 bases; unmatched junction bases: 2. Germline-derived CDR1 and CDR2 are SGHRS and YFSETQ. This CDR3 is 13 amino acids long.

The chain joins TRBV9 to TRBJ1-1; D possibly corresponds to TRBD1 (6 bases). The CDR3 is 15 residues long. Germline CDR1 is SGDLS and CDR2 is YYNGEE. Trimming left V 3 bases short and J 4 bases short, with 16 bases between. The CDR3 spells CASSASQGRGTEAFF. Here the CDR3 DNA reads TGTGCCAGCAGCGCGTCACAGGGCCGGGGCACTGAAGCTTTCTTT.

The chain recombines TRBV7-8 with TRBJ2-7; D remains ambiguous. The V end lost 5 bases, the J end lost 1 base, and 12 bases lay between the germline ends. The CDR3 has 14 amino acids. The germline gives CDR1 SGHVS, CDR2 FQNEAQ. The CDR3 DNA is TGTGCCAGCAGCCACTCGGTTCCATCCTACGAGCAGTACTTC. This codes for CASSHSVPSYEQYF.

The rearrangement joins TRBV29-1 to TRBJ1-2, with D possibly TRBD1 on 5 matching bases. This CDR3 is 12 amino acids long. Between the trimmed V and J ends, which lost 3 bases and 2 bases, there was a span of 7 bases. CDR1 is SQVTM, CDR2 ANQGSEA, per germline. The CDR3 nucleotides read TGCAGCGTTGACCACAGGAACTATGGCTACACCTTC. Protein: CSVDHRNYGYTF. The full variable domain, rest sourced from reference TRBV29-1 and TRBJ1-2, is SAVISQKPSRDICQRGTSLTIQCQVDSQVTMMFWYRQQPGQSLTLIATANQGSEATYESGFVIDKFPISRPNLTFSTLTVSNMSPEDSSIYLCSVDHRNYGYTFGSGTRLTVV.